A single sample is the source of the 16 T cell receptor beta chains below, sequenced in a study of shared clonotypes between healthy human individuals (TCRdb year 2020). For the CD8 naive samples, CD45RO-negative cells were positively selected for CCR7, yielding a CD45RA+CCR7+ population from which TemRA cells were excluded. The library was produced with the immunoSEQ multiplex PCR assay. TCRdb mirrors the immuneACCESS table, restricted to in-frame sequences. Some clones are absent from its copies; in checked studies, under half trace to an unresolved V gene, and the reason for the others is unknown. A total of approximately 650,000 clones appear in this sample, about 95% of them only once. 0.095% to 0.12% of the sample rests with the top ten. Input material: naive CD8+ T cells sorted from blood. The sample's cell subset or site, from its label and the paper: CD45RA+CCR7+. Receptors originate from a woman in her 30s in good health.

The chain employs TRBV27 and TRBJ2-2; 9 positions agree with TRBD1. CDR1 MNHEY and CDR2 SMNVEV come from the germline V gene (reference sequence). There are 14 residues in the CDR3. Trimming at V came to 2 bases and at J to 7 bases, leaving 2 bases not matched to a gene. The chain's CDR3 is CASSLGTGIGELFF. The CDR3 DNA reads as TGTGCCAGCAGTTTAGGGACAGGGATCGGGGAGCTGTTTTTT.

The CDR3 loop is CSVEVAGVYEQYF. The CDR3 DNA sequence: TGCAGCGTTGAAGTAGCGGGAGTGTACGAGCAGTACTTC. This chain connects TRBV29-1 to TRBJ2-7; 9 nucleotides align to TRBD2. The germline gives CDR1 SQVTM, CDR2 ANQGSEA. V shed 1 base, J shed 4 bases, and the junction held 2 bases outside the gene matches. The CDR3 has 13 residues.

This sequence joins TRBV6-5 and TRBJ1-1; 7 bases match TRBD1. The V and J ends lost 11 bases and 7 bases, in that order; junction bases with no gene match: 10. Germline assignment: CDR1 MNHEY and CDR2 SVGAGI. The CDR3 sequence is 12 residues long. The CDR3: CASGDSQYEAFF. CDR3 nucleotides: TGTGCCTCCGGGGACAGCCAATATGAAGCTTTCTTT.

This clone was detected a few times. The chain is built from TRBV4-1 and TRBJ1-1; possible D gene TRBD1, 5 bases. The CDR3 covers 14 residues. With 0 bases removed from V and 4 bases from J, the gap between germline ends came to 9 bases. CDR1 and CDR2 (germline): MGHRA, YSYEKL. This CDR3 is CASSQDPGPTEAFF. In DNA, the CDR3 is TGCGCCAGCAGCCAAGATCCGGGGCCCACTGAAGCTTTCTTT.

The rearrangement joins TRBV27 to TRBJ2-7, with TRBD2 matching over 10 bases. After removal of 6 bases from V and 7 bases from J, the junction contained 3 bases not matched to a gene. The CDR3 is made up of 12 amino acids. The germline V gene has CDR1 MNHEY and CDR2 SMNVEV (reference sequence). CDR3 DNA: TGTGCCAGCAGGACGGGACTAGCGGAGCAGTACTTC. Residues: CASRTGLAEQYF.

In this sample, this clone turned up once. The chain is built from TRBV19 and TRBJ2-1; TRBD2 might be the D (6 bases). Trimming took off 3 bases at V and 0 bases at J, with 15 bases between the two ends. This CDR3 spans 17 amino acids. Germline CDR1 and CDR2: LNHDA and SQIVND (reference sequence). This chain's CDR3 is CASSIWGGGTSYNEQFF. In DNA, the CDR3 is TGTGCCAGTAGTATCTGGGGCGGCGGGACCTCCTACAATGAGCAGTTCTTC.

The CDR3 sequence is CASSTGDSSYEQYF. The CDR3 DNA follows: TGTGCCAGCAGCACGGGGGACTCCTCCTACGAGCAGTACTTC. This chain connects TRBV5-4 to TRBJ2-7; D is perhaps TRBD2 (6 bases). V shed 4 bases and J shed 0 bases, with 11 bases lying between them. CDR3 length: 14 amino acids. CDR1 is SGHNT and CDR2 is YYREEE in the germline V gene (reference sequence).

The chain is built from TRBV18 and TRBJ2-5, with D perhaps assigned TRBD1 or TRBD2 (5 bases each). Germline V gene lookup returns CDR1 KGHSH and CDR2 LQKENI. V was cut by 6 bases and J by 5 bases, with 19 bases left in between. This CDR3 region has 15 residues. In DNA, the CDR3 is TGTGCCAGCTCCCCCGAGTGGGACCTCGGGGAGACCCAGTACTTC. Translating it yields CASSPEWDLGETQYF.

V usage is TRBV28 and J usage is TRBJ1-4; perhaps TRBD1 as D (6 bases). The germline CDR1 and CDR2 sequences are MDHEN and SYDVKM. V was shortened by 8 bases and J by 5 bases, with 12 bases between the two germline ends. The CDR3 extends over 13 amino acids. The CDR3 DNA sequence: TGTGCCAGCCTTGACAGGCGGAATGAAAAACTGTTTTTT. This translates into CASLDRRNEKLFF.

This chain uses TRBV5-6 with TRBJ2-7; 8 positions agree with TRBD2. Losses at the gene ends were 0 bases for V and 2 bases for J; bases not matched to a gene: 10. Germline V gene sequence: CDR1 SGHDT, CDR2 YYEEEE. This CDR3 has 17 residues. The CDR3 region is CASSLETSGHLTYEQYF. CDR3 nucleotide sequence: TGTGCCAGCAGCTTGGAAACTAGCGGTCATTTAACCTACGAGCAGTACTTC.

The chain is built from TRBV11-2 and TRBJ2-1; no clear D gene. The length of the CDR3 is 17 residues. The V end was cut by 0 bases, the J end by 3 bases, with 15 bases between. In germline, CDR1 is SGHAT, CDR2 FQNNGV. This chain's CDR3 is CASSLDHSGWGYNEQFF. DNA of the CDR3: TGTGCCAGCAGCTTAGATCATTCCGGGTGGGGCTACAATGAGCAGTTCTTC. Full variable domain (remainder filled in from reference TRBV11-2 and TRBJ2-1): EAGVAQSPRYKIIEKRQSVAFWCNPISGHATLYWYQQILGQGPKLLIQFQNNGVVDDSQLPKDRFSAERLKGVDSTLKIQPAKLEDSAVYLCASSLDHSGWGYNEQFFGPGTRLTVL.

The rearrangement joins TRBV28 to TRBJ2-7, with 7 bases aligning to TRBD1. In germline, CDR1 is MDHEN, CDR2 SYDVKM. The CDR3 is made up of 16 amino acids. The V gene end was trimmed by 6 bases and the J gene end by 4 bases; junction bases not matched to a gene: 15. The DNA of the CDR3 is TGTGCCAGCAGCACCCATTCGACAGGGAGCGGTTACGAGCAGTACTTC. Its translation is CASSTHSTGSGYEQYF.

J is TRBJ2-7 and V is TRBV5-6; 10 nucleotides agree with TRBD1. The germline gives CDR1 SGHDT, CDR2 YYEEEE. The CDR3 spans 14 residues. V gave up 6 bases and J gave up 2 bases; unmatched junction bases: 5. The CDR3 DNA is TGTGCCAGCACCCCCGGGACAGGGGCCTACGAGCAGTACTTC. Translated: CASTPGTGAYEQYF.

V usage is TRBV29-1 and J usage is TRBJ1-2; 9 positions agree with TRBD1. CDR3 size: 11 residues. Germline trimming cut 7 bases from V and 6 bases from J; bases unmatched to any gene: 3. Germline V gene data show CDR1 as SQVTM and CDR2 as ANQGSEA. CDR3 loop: CSGTGDDGYTF. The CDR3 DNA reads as TGCAGCGGGACAGGGGATGATGGCTACACCTTC.

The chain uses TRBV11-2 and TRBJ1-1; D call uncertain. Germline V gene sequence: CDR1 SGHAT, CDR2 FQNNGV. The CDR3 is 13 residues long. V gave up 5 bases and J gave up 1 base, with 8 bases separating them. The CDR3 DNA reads TGTGCCAGCAGCCCATGGGGGAACACTGAAGCTTTCTTT. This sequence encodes CASSPWGNTEAFF.

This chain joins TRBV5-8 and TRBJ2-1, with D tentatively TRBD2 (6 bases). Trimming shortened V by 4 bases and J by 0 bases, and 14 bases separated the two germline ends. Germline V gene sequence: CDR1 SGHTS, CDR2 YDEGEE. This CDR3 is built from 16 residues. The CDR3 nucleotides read TGTGCCAGCAGCCTCGGGGGACTTAGCTCCTACAATGAGCAGTTCTTC. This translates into CASSLGGLSSYNEQFF.